These 5 T cell receptor beta chains were all obtained from the same sample, sequenced in a study of naive and memory T cell subsets. Ligated cDNA underwent four rounds of PCR with nested alpha and beta constant region primers and SP2. TCRdb processed the 5' RACE reads anew with MiXCR; each CDR3 protein has one entry. The sample holds 57,000 or so distinct CDR3 sequences, 7% to 8.5% seen once. An oligonucleotide containing a UMI was ligated to the 3' end of TCR cDNA. These TCRs come from a male donor in good health.

In regard to this clonotype: Because the CDR3's place on the DNA is in doubt, the DNA is left out and the CDR3 is given as listed by TCRdb. The V gene is TRBV2, the J gene TRBJ1-3; the table names TRBD1, a call not compared with the DNA. The germline V gene has CDR1 SNHLY and CDR2 FYNNEI. The CDR3 is 17 residues long, counting both termini. The CDR3: CASTPLGTGFSGNTIYF.

This clonotype was observed a few times. The V and J genes are TRBV4-1 and TRBJ1-4; the D is unclear. The CDR3 is 16 residues long. Germline-derived CDR1 and CDR2 are MGHRA and YSYEKL. The V and J ends lost 1 base and 1 base respectively, with 10 bases between them. CDR3 residues: CASSQGYGVTNEKLFF. CDR3 DNA: TGCGCCAGCAGCCAAGGCTACGGAGTAACTAATGAAAAACTGTTTTTT.

This clonotype has just a few counts. V and J are TRBV5-5 and TRBJ2-1; a weak D match, TRBD2 (6 bases). CDR1 and CDR2 (germline): SGHKS, YYEKEE (reference sequence). There are 13 residues in the CDR3. The V gene lost 4 bases and the J gene lost 6 bases, with 11 bases spanning the gap. The CDR3 protein is CASSPGLSNEQFF. CDR3 DNA sequence: TGTGCCAGCAGCCCGGGACTTAGCAATGAGCAGTTCTTC. Supplemented by reference TRBV5-5 and TRBJ2-1, the full variable domain reads DAGVTQSPTHLIKTRGQQVTLRCSPISGHKSVSWYQQVLGQGPQFIFQYYEKEERGRGNFPDRFSARQFPNYSSELNVNALLLGDSALYLCASSPGLSNEQFFGPGTRLTVL.

This clonotype was observed a handful of times. J is TRBJ2-5 and V is TRBV18, with D tentatively TRBD2 (7 bases). Germline lookup yields CDR1 KGHSH and CDR2 LQKENI. Trimming took off 1 base at V and 2 bases at J, with 14 bases between the two ends. This CDR3 is 16 amino acids long. The CDR3 region has the DNA TGTGCCAGCTCACCACGGGGGGGGCAACGGCAAGAGACCCAGTACTTC. As protein: CASSPRGGQRQETQYF.

This clonotype has more than one count but fewer than ten. The chain links TRBV3-1 to TRBJ2-3; weak D call: TRBD2 (5 bases). This CDR3 region has 12 residues. The V gene lost 4 bases and the J gene lost 6 bases, with 8 bases spanning the gap. Germline V gene lookup returns CDR1 LGHDT and CDR2 YNNKEL (reference sequence). The CDR3 DNA follows: TGTGCCAGCAGCCCTCAGCGGGATACGCAGTATTTT. Translation gives CASSPQRDTQYF.